This is a list of T cell receptor beta chains from one sample in a study of beta chain features in type 1 diabetes. TCRdb's table, derived via immunoSEQ multiplex PCR, lists solely in-frame clones and lacks some. The sample shows about 350,000 clones, 20% of them seen only once. Sequencing was performed on naive CD4+ T cells from blood. Receptors were obtained from a woman younger than 35 in good health. Each CDR3 is given with its conserved first and last residue. The order of the fields is D gene, V gene, J gene, clone size, CDR3 DNA, CDR3 protein. A D gene is named only where the DNA matches it firmly. Clone size is given for some rows only: seen once, a few or many times, or a class if the clone is expanded.

>.|TRBV5-1|TRBJ1-1|.
TGCGCCAGCAGCTTGGGATCAGGGGTGGACACTGAAGCTTTCTTT
CASSLGSGVDTEAFF
>TRBD2|TRBV30|TRBJ2-1|.
TGTGCCTGGAGTGGAAGCGGGAGAGTAAATGAGCAGTTCTTC
CAWSGSGRVNEQFF
>.|TRBV29-1|TRBJ1-2|once
TGCAGCGTTGAACGACGGGGTGGCTACACCTTC
CSVERRGGYTF
>.|TRBV6-1|TRBJ2-2|few
TGTGCCAGCAGACATCAGGGGGGAACCGGGGAGCTGTTTTTT
CASRHQGGTGELFF
>TRBD1|TRBV5-1|TRBJ2-5|.
TGCGCCAGCAGCTCCCCGACAGGGCGGGAGACCCAGTACTTC
CASSSPTGRETQYF
>TRBD1|TRBV9|TRBJ2-5|few
TGTGCCAGCAGCCAAGAGGGGACAGGGGAGAGGGAGACCCAGTACTTC
CASSQEGTGERETQYF
>TRBD2|TRBV4-1|TRBJ2-3|few
TGCGCCAGCAGCCTGAGCCCTAGCGGGGGGACGTATACGCAGTATTTT
CASSLSPSGGTYTQYF
>.|TRBV7-8|TRBJ2-2|.
TGTGCCAGCACCACTTCCCCCGCGTCAGGGGAGCTGTTTTTT
CASTTSPASGELFF
>TRBD1|TRBV10-3|TRBJ2-3|few
TGTGCCATCAAGGGACAGGGGTGGGCAGATACGCAGTATTTT
CAIKGQGWADTQYF
>.|TRBV28|TRBJ2-3|few
TGTGCCAGCAGTTTGAGGGATACGCAGTATTTT
CASSLRDTQYF
>TRBD1|TRBV7-2|TRBJ1-5|few
TGTGCCAGCAGCCCGCCAGGGGGTGGGGATCAGCCCCAGCATTTT
CASSPPGGGDQPQHF
>TRBD1|TRBV10-3|TRBJ2-7|.
TGTGCCATCAGTGACGGGACAGGGGGCTCCTACGAGCAGTACTTC
CAISDGTGGSYEQYF
>.|TRBV14|TRBJ1-2|.
TGTGCCAGCAGCCAAGAGAACAGCTATGGCTACACCTTC
CASSQENSYGYTF
>TRBD1|TRBV11-2|TRBJ2-1|.
TGTGCCAGCAGCCTTATACCACCCGGGACAGGGGGCTGGCATGAGCAGTTCTTC
CASSLIPPGTGGWHEQFF
>TRBD2|TRBV7-9|TRBJ2-7|.
TGTGCCAGCAGCTCTGGGACTAGCACCTACGAGCAGTACTTC
CASSSGTSTYEQYF
>.|TRBV10-3|TRBJ2-3|.
TGTGCCAGTAGCGAGACAGATACGCAGTATTTT
CASSETDTQYF
>.|TRBV25-1|TRBJ2-7|few
TGTGCCAGCAGACCGACATCCCCAACCTACGAGCAGTACTTC
CASRPTSPTYEQYF
>TRBD2|TRBV27|TRBJ2-7|few
TGTGCCAGCAGTTTAAGATGGGGGACTAGCGGATACTACGAGCAGTACTTC
CASSLRWGTSGYYEQYF
>.|TRBV5-1|TRBJ2-7|few
TGCGCCAGCAGCTTGGGGGACAACTACGAGCAGTACTTC
CASSLGDNYEQYF
>TRBD2|TRBV4-2|TRBJ2-7|.
TGTGCCAGCAGCCAAGGAAGCGGGGGGCCCTACGAGCAGTACTTC
CASSQGSGGPYEQYF
>.|TRBV6-5|TRBJ1-2|.
TGTGCCAGCAGCCGTACAGTTAACTATGGCTACACCTTC
CASSRTVNYGYTF
>TRBD2|TRBV4-1|TRBJ2-3|.
TGCGCCAGCGGGCGGGAGACCTTTAGCACAGATACGCAGTATTTT
CASGRETFSTDTQYF